This T cell receptor beta chain was documented in a study of blood T cell repertoires in COVID-19. About the research overall: COVID-19 samples from acute and convalescent phases originated in the United States, Italy and Spain.

As processed by the authors: Cell counts per sample came from amplifying reference gene primers. Assay used: immunoSEQ multiplex PCR; TCRdb lists only in-frame clones, some missing. The V and J calls and the clone size are those of that table, but D and trimming were determined from the DNA. Of roughly 420,000 clones listed, over 75% were seen once; the top ten hold approximately 1%. Germline CDR1 is MDHEN and CDR2 is SYDVKM. The CDR3 spans 14 residues. Trimming removed 2 bases at V and 0 bases at J, with 7 bases between. Enrollees, about 18 to 89 years old, lived in 24 US areas. This clonotype was obtained from a woman aged 25 to 45 with acute COVID-19. The chain links TRBV28 to TRBJ2-5; the D gene is possibly TRBD2 (6 bases). Sequencing was performed on PBMCs or T cells enriched from blood (not recorded which). The CDR3 region has the DNA TGTGCCAGCAGTTTAAGACTAGACCAAGAGACCCAGTACTTC. It is translated as CASSLRLDQETQYF.